The present T cell receptor (beta chain) was sequenced within a study of metastatic and nonmetastatic thyroid tumors. Study-level information: Where malignant and benign thyroid patients were concerned, repertoires were compared across blood and tumor or nodule tissue.

The CDR3 spans 13 residues. Trimming took 5 bases from V and 0 from J, leaving 7 bases between them. CDR1 and CDR2 (germline): SGHTA, FQGNSA. Thyroid surgery had not been preceded by any treatment in any patient. With MiXCR, TCRdb called clones anew from the PCR reads. Of about 12,000 clones listed, around an eighth are singletons. The study's findings and limits: The reported finding was significantly higher TCR beta diversity in malignant thyroid tumors relative to benign nodules, in blood and tumor.

As for this clone: Its antigen is not known.

The chain combines TRBV7-2 with TRBJ1-1; D is ambiguous. Sequencing was done on a sample of blood. This clonotype was sampled from a female donor with papillary thyroid cancer or a benign thyroid nodule (not recorded which). Some clones in this sample may be carry-over from other donors' samples. The CDR3 DNA follows: TGTGCCAGCAGCCCAATGATGAACACTGAAGCTTTCTTT. It encodes CASSPMMNTEAFF.